This entry lists 3 T cell receptor beta chains sequenced from one sample in a study of spatial heterogeneity in lung cancer (dated by TCRdb to between 2018 and 2020). Per the publication, the time point label means: sample taken at primary tumor resection. Libraries were made using 5' RACE. Sequencing took place on a NextSeq 500. TCRdb handled the public reads itself, with Q25 trimming in fastp and clone calling in MiXCR, and kept productive beta chains. A single entry per CDR3 protein holds the most common genes and DNA from its merged rows. The table for this sample lists 18,000 or so distinct CDR3 sequences; 5.5% to 6.5% of them were counted only once. About 3.5% of the sample comes from the top ten. General conclusions and limits of the study: The number of expanded intratumoral alpha and beta TCRs correlated with the tumor nonsynonymous mutation count.

What these receptors recognize is not known. The sample in question was lung tumor tissue, obtained at surgery. All receptors come from a female donor with early-stage non-small cell lung cancer.

This clonotype has a count of ten or more. The gene calls are TRBV28 and TRBJ1-2; D gene uncertain. CDR3 length equals 13 residues. The germline gives CDR1 MDHEN, CDR2 SYDVKM. V lost 6 bases and J 0 bases, leaving 8 bases between the germline ends. The CDR3 protein is CASSPNPNYGYTF. The DNA of the CDR3 is TGTGCCAGCAGCCCGAACCCTAACTATGGCTACACCTTC.

There are many counts of this clonotype. The chain recombines TRBV29-1 with TRBJ2-3; D is uncertain. Germline loops: CDR1 SQVTM, CDR2 ANQGSEA. Trimming stripped 7 bases from V and 0 bases from J, with 11 bases between. The CDR3 runs to 13 residues. The CDR3 sequence is CSAWVSSTDTQYF. In DNA form, the CDR3 reads TGCAGCGCGTGGGTGTCTAGCACAGATACGCAGTATTTT.

This clonotype was detected many times. The chain recombines TRBV19 with TRBJ2-1, with a possible D match to TRBD1 (6 bases). The CDR3 length is 16 residues. The V end lost 2 bases, the J end lost 7 bases, and 18 bases lay between the germline ends. Germline-derived CDR1 and CDR2 are LNHDA and SQIVND (reference sequence). DNA for the CDR3: TGTGCCAGTAGTATACCCGGCGGTAGAAGGGGGAATGAGCAGTTCTTC. This sequence encodes CASSIPGGRRGNEQFF.